This TCR beta chain comes out of a study of metastatic and nonmetastatic thyroid tumors. About the study: Repertoires of blood and of tissue (tumor or nodule) from malignant and benign thyroid patients were compared. Study outcomes and limitations: It was reportedly found that TCR beta diversity was significantly higher in malignant thyroid tumors than in benign nodules, a difference seen in both blood and tumor samples.

The entire patient cohort was treatment-naive prior to thyroid surgery. TCRdb redid the clone calls on the PCR reads using MiXCR. The sample holds approximately 7,700 clones; just under 30% are singletons and the top ten take 25% to 30%. Germline V gene data show CDR1 as LGHNT and CDR2 as FRNRAP. This CDR3 contains 14 residues. V lost 10 bases to trimming and J lost 8 bases; unmatched junction nucleotides: 11. About this clone itself: Its antigen is not known.

Sequences were obtained from tumor tissue. The J gene is TRBJ2-2, the V gene TRBV12-5; 9 bases match TRBD1. The receptor was isolated from a female donor with papillary thyroid cancer or a benign thyroid nodule (not recorded which). Some clones in this sample may be carry-over from other donors' samples. The CDR3 DNA is TGTGCTAATGTTCCGGGACAGGGTAGGGGGGAGCTGTTTTTT. Protein: CANVPGQGRGELFF. The full variable domain, with the rest looked up from reference TRBV12-5 and TRBJ2-2, is DARVTQTPRHKVTEMGQEVTMRCQPILGHNTVFWYRQTMMQGLELLAYFRNRAPLDDSGMPKDRFSAEMPDATLATLKIQPSEPRDSAVYFCANVPGQGRGELFFGEGSRLTVL.